This TCR beta chain was recorded in a study of blood T cell repertoires in COVID-19. Study overall: Sites across the United States, Italy and Spain contributed samples from acute and convalescent COVID-19.

Germline V lookup: CDR1 KGHDR, CDR2 SFDVKD. The CDR3 runs to 13 residues. V dropped 2 bases and J dropped 1 base, with 4 bases sitting between them. Clones were sequenced by immunoSEQ multiplex PCR, and TCRdb holds only the in-frame ones, with some missing. The sample has some 240,000 clones, 85% seen once; the top ten hold about 2.5%. The sequencing sample was made of peripheral blood. The V gene is TRBV24-1, the J gene TRBJ1-2; D call uncertain. This receptor was obtained from a woman in her 70s with COVID-19, enrolled during active disease. DNA of the CDR3: TGTGCCACCAGTGATTCTAGTAACTATGGCTACACCTTC. Its protein product is CATSDSSNYGYTF.